Described below is a single TCR beta chain sequence and its context. Execution of the assay was at deep level. TCRdb keeps only in-frame clones here, not all; method: immunoSEQ multiplex PCR. The table has approximately 400,000 clones, 96% seen once; the top ten hold about 0.32%. The V gene's germline CDR1 is SGHVS and CDR2 FNYEAQ. There are 16 residues in the CDR3. J lost 1 base, V lost 5 bases, and 4 bases had no gene match. The data were taken from a study of shared clonotypes between healthy human individuals. Study summary: Donors, aged 18 to 49, were a couple of women and a few men.

The genes are TRBV7-6 and TRBJ2-3; 12 positions match TRBD1. This TCR was recovered from a young man in good health. The sample was memory CD8+ T cells sorted from blood. Stated subset: CD45RO+ cells pooled with CCR7-negative TemRA cells. CDR3 region: CASSLRDRGRTDTQYF. CDR3 DNA sequence: TGTGCCAGCAGCCTCCGGGACAGGGGGCGCACAGATACGCAGTATTTT.